This paragraph covers one TCR beta chain sequence. This specimen belongs to a study of T cells in Graves' hyperthyroidism and ophthalmopathy. Authors of the study amplified TCR beta CDR3 regions from RNA transcripts. HTBI primers were employed in a first-round RT-PCR of the TCR CDR3. Each CDR3 protein is one row after TCRdb ran MiXCR on the multiplex PCR reads. This sample has about 600,000 distinct CDR3 sequences, with 14% found just once. Extraction of PBMCs used around 9.6 ml of fresh peripheral blood. This CDR3 is 16 amino acids long. Trimming stripped 3 bases from V and 2 bases from J, with 17 bases between.

This receptor was taken from a woman aged 18-35 years with Graves' ophthalmopathy. The specimen was blood. The rearrangement uses TRBV12-3 or TRBV12-4 and TRBJ2-7, with D perhaps assigned TRBD1 or TRBD2 (7 bases each). For the CDR3, the DNA is TGTGCCAGCAGTTTCGGGGGGCAGGGGGGAACCTACGAGCAGTACTTC. It encodes CASSFGGQGGTYEQYF.